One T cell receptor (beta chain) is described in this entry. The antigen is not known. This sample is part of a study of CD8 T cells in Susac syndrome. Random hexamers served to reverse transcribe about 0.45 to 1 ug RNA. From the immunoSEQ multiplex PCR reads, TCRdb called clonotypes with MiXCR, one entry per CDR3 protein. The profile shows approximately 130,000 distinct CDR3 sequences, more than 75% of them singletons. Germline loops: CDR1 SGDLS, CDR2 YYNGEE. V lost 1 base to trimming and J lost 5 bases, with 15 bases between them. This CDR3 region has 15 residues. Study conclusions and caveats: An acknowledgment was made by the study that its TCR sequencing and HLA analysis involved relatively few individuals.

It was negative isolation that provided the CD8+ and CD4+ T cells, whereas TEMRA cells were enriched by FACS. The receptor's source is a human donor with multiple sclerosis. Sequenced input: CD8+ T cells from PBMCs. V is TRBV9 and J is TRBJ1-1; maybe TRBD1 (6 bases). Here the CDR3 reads CASSVQGQMVTEAFF. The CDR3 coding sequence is TGTGCCAGCAGCGTACAGGGGCAAATGGTAACTGAAGCTTTCTTT.